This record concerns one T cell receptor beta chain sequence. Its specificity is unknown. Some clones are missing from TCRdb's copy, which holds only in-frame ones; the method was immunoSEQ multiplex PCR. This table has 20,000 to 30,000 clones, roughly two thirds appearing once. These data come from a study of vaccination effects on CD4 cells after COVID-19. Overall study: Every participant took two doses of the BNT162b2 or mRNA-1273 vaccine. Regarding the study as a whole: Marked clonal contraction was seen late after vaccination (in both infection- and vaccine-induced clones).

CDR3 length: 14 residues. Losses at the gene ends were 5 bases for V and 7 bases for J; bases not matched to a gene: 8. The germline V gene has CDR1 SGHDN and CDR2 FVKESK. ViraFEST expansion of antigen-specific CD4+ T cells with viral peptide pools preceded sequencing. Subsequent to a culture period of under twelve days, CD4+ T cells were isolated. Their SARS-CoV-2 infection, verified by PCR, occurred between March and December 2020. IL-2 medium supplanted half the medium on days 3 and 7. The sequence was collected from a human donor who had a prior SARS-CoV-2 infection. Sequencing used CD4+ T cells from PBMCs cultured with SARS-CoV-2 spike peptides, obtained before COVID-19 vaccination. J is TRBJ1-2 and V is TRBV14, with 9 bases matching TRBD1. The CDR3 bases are TGTGCCAGCAGCTTAACAGGGGGCCTTGTTGGCTACACCTTC. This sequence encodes CASSLTGGLVGYTF.